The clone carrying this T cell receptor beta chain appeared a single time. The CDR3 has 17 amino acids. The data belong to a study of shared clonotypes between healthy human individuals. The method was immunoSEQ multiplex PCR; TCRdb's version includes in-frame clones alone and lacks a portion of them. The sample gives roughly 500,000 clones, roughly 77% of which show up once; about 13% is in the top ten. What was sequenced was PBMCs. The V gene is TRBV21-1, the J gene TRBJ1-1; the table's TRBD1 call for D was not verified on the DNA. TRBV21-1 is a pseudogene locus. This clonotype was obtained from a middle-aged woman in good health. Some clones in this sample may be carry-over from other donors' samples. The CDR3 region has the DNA TGTGCCAGCAGCAGGCCGGGACAGATTAACGGGAACACTGAAGCTTTCTTT. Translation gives CASSRPGQINGNTEAFF.